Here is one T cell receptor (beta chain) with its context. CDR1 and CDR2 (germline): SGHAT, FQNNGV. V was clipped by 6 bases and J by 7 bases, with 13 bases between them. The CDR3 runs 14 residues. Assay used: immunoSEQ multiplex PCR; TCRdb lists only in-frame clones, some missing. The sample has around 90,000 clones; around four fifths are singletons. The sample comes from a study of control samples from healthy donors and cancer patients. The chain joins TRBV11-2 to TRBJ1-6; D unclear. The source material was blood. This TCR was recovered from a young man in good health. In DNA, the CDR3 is TGTGCCAGCAGGCGGGGTTCCGACAATTCACCCCTCCACTTT. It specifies CASRRGSDNSPLHF.